This T cell receptor beta chain stems from a study of T cell responses to AZD1222 COVID-19 vaccine (dated by TCRdb to the early 2020s). Regarding the complete study: AZD1222 recipients with second doses at about 4 weeks or about 12 weeks were pooled, because spike-specific TCR depth and breadth did not differ between schedules. A total of 230 or so trial participants underwent TCR sequencing, of whom roughly 210 received two doses of AZD1222 and 26 received two doses of the MenACWY control vaccine. Trial participants were enrolled by age into 18-55, 56-69 and 70-plus year subgroups, with approximately 160, 26 and 62 TCR-sequenced participants respectively. Study-wide conclusions, independent of this receptor: Conclusions about previously exposed vaccinees are limited because only six or seven AZD1222 recipients were SARS-CoV-2 seropositive at baseline. After two AZD1222 doses, both the breadth and the depth of spike-specific TCRs were significantly higher than at day 0 and than in MenACWY recipients. Reportedly, almost half of the unique spike-specific TCRs recognized epitopes lying outside the regions that are mutated in the B.1.351 and B.1.1.7 variants. Participants were mostly white British and included more females than males, and it was suggested by the authors that clonal diversity may have been underestimated. In the small 56-69-year group, the increase in depth fell short of significance, most likely because of low power. Because no day 14 peak-response samples were available, the repertoires could be characterized only after the peak T cell response. The whole spike protein was spanned by vaccine-associated CD4 TCRs, and dominant responses were seen in regions 160-218 and 743-854.

To note about this clone: Its antigen target is currently unknown. No much larger clone exists at a distance of one base, and base qualities are not known.

The CDR3 regions of human TCRbeta chains were subjected to immunosequencing. Concerning the study's data processing: TCRs in the repertoires were compared against a reference library of SARS-CoV-2-specific TCRs that had been generated with the MIRA antigen-specificity platform. Breadth was defined as the fraction of unique TCRs that were SARS-CoV-2-associated, and depth was defined as the fraction of total T cells that were SARS-CoV-2-associated. Using the MIRA data, each spike-specific TCR was mapped to the spike region that the TCR reacts to and placed in a CD4 or CD8 class. Log10-transformed breadth and depth values were compared by one-way ANOVA with Sidak's multiple comparisons tests. TCRdb provides this immuneACCESS table in a form limited to in-frame rearrangements. Some clones are lacking; in checked studies, under half of them reflect an unresolved V gene, and why the rest are absent is not known. That table gives V, J and clone size, and the DNA gave D and trimming. Recorded for this sample are some 30,000 clones; about 89% of them occurred a single time. 1.3% of the sample belongs to the ten largest clones.

The intended sense of this specimen's time point label: baseline before first vaccination. Vaccinee samples came from UK trials COV001 and COV002, including a single-blind randomized controlled phase 2/3 trial of AZD1222 (ChAdOx1 nCoV-19) in healthy adults. For TCRbeta chain sequencing, PBMC samples were collected from trial participants at day 0 and at day 28 after the second dose. The trim is 5 bases for V and 5 bases for J, with a gap of 12 bases between the germline ends. CDR1 LNHDA and CDR2 SQIVND are derived from the germline V gene (reference sequence). The CDR3 covers 13 residues, taking in both the cysteine and the phenylalanine. Of all the DNA, just the CDR3 is kept, 39 bases in frame from base 1.

The sample here was peripheral blood, taken on day 0 of AZD1222 vaccination. The sequence was obtained from an adult in good health. In this chain, TRBV19 is recombined with TRBJ2-5; perhaps TRBD1 is the D gene, with 6 bases matching. The DNA reads TGTGCCAGTAGTCCCAGGGGCTGGGAGACCCAGTACTTC. This yields the protein CASSPRGWETQYF.